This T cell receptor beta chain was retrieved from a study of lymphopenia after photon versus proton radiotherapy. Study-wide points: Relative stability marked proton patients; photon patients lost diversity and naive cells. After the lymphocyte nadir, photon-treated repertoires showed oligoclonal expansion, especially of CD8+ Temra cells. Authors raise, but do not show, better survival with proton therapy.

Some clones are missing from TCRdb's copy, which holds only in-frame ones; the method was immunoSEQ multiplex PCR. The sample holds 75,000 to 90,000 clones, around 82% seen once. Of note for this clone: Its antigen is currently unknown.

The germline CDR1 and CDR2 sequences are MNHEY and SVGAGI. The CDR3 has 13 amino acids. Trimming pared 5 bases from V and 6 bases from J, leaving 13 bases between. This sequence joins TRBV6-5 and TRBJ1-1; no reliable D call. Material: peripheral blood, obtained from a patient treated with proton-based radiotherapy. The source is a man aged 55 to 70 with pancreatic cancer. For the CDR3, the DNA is TGTGCCAGCAGTGAGAGCGGGAGGGCTGAAGCTTTCTTT. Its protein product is CASSESGRAEAFF.